This TCR beta chain was sequenced for a study of technical replicates of blood from a handful of donors. This CDR3 comprises 16 residues. The ends lost 5 bases at V and 2 bases at J; junction bases unmatched: 6. Germline CDR1 reads SNHLY; CDR2 reads FYNNEI. Data came from immunoSEQ multiplex PCR; TCRdb stores just in-frame clones and leaves some out. The repertoire holds about 79,000 clones, with roughly 94% as singletons. This TCR derives from a human donor in good health. Sequencing used T cells isolated from PBMCs. The gene calls are TRBV2 and TRBJ2-1; 10 nucleotides align to TRBD2. The CDR3, as DNA: TGTGCCAGCAGTCCGAAAGCGGGGGGGACCTACAATGAGCAGTTCTTC. It specifies CASSPKAGGTYNEQFF. Complete variable domain (other parts from reference TRBV2 and TRBJ2-1): EPEVTQTPSHQVTQMGQEVILRCVPISNHLYFYWYRQILGQKVEFLVSFYNNEISEKSEIFDDQFSVERPDGSNFTLKIRSTKLEDSAMYFCASSPKAGGTYNEQFFGPGTRLTVL.